This T cell receptor (beta chain) emerged from a study of technical replicates of blood from a handful of donors. In germline, CDR1 is MNHNY, CDR2 SVGAGI (reference sequence). V was trimmed by 5 bases and J by 12 bases, leaving 17 bases between them. This CDR3 has 13 residues. This table comes from immunoSEQ multiplex PCR, and its TCRdb copy is limited to in-frame clones, with some not included. The data contain about 64,000 clones, approximately 86% of them singletons. What was sequenced was PBMCs. This sequence joins TRBV6-6 and TRBJ2-1; D may be TRBD1 (6 bases). This receptor was obtained from a human donor in good health. Some clones in this sample may be carry-over from other donors' samples. The DNA for the CDR3 is TGTGCCAGCAGTCCCCGGACAGTGAGCCTGCAGTTCTTC. It encodes CASSPRTVSLQFF.